This entry lists 27 T cell receptor beta chains sequenced from one sample in a study of blood T cell repertoires in COVID-19. Here immunoSEQ multiplex PCR was the method, and the copy in TCRdb shows in-frame clones only, minus some. The sample lists over 150,000 clones, about 83% occurring once. Specimen: peripheral blood. All receptors come from a woman in her 70s who had recovered from COVID-19.

This chain joins TRBV15 and TRBJ2-3; the D gene is possibly TRBD1 (6 bases). V dropped 4 bases and J dropped 6 bases, with 11 bases sitting between them. Looked up from germline, CDR1 is LNHNV and CDR2 is YYDKDF (reference sequence). The CDR3 runs 13 residues. The CDR3 reads CATSKDRKDTQYF. For the CDR3, the DNA is TGTGCCACCAGCAAAGACAGGAAGGATACGCAGTATTTT.

The chain recombines TRBV5-1 with TRBJ1-3; TRBD1 agrees at 8 bases. The CDR3 consists of 15 residues. Germline CDR1 is SGHRS and CDR2 is YFSETQ. V shed 4 bases, J shed 4 bases, and the junction held 7 bases outside the gene matches. Here the CDR3 DNA reads TGCGCCAGCAGCACGTCAGGGGGCGAGGGAAACACCATATATTTT. Its translation: CASSTSGGEGNTIYF.

V usage is TRBV9 and J usage is TRBJ1-2; D unresolved. This CDR3 has 14 residues. Germline CDR1 is SGDLS and CDR2 is YYNGEE. Trimming cost V 1 base and J 1 base, with 8 bases left between them. This CDR3 reads CASSVSSNNYGYTF. CDR3 sequence (DNA): TGTGCCAGCAGCGTATCCAGTAATAACTATGGCTACACCTTC.

The chain joins TRBV14 to TRBJ2-5, with D possibly being TRBD2 (6 bases). CDR3 length equals 14 residues. Germline values: CDR1 SGHDN, CDR2 FVKESK. Trimming took 1 base from V and 7 from J, leaving 13 bases between them. CDR3: CASSQAVAGTTQYF. The CDR3 bases are TGTGCCAGCAGCCAAGCTGTGGCGGGAACGACCCAGTACTTC.

The rearrangement joins TRBV5-4 to TRBJ2-1, with TRBD1 identical over 10 bases. The CDR3 is 15 amino acids. V was pared by 1 base and J by 6 bases, with 4 bases of the junction left unmatched. Germline CDR1 SGHNT, CDR2 YYREEE (reference sequence). Written as DNA, the CDR3 is TGTGCCAGCAGCTTGACCGGGACAGGGGTCAATGAGCAGTTCTTC. Translated: CASSLTGTGVNEQFF.

The rearrangement joins TRBV27 to TRBJ1-3, with TRBD1 matching over 11 bases. Germline values: CDR1 MNHEY, CDR2 SMNVEV (reference sequence). V was pared by 5 bases and J by 4 bases, with 10 bases of the junction left unmatched. The CDR3 has 17 amino acids. The CDR3 nucleotides read TGTGCCAGCAGTCCCAGAGGGTGGACAGGGGGCGGAAACACCATATATTTT. Its protein is CASSPRGWTGGGNTIYF.

The rearrangement uses TRBV18 and TRBJ2-5, with 8 bases aligning to TRBD1. Germline lookup yields CDR1 KGHSH and CDR2 LQKENI. V trimming: 1 base; J trimming: 5 bases; junction bases outside the gene matches: 6. The CDR3 runs 15 residues. CDR3 sequence (DNA): TGTGCCAGCTCACCACGGACAGGGACGAGGGAGACCCAGTACTTC. It yields the protein CASSPRTGTRETQYF.

The chain uses TRBV4-2 and TRBJ1-6; 8 bases align to TRBD1. Trimming took 1 base from V and 9 from J; bases not matched to a gene: 8. This CDR3 has 16 amino acids. In germline, CDR1 is LGHNA, CDR2 YNFKEQ. In nucleotides, the CDR3 is TGTGCCAGCAGCCAAGGCCCCAGGGGGCAGGCTTCACCCCTCCACTTT. Residues: CASSQGPRGQASPLHF.

V usage is TRBV12-3 or TRBV12-4 and J usage is TRBJ2-1, with D possibly being TRBD1 (6 bases). The CDR3 length is 12 residues. V lost 6 bases and J lost 6, with 9 bases in between. The CDR3 loop reads CASRRTVNEQFF. CDR3 coding DNA: TGTGCCAGCAGGCGGACAGTCAATGAGCAGTTCTTC.

V usage is TRBV19 and J usage is TRBJ2-7; perhaps TRBD1 as D (5 bases). The V end lost 7 bases, the J end lost 3 bases, and 13 bases lay between the germline ends. Germline CDR1 is LNHDA and CDR2 is SQIVND (reference sequence). The length of the CDR3 is 13 residues. In DNA form, the CDR3 reads TGTGCCAGTAAGCCCCGGCAGGGCTACGAGCAGTACTTC. This codes for CASKPRQGYEQYF.

This chain connects TRBV2 to TRBJ2-7, with D possibly matching TRBD2 (5 bases). Germline CDR1 and CDR2: SNHLY and FYNNEI. Trimming cost V 5 bases and J 5 bases, with 10 bases left between them. This CDR3 has 12 residues. CDR3 nucleotides: TGTGCCAGCAGTAGAGGGTGGGACGAGCAGTACTTC. The encoded protein is CASSRGWDEQYF.

This clone was seen a single time. For the CDR3, the DNA is TGTGCCAGCAGTACGGGGACTAGCGGGAGTACGCAGTATTTT. Residues: CASSTGTSGSTQYF. The chain combines TRBV6-2 or TRBV6-3 with TRBJ2-3, with TRBD2 matching 14 bases. The germline CDR1 and CDR2 sequences are MNHEY and SVGEGT. The CDR3 is made up of 14 amino acids. The V segment lost 5 bases and the J segment 8 bases; nucleotides outside the gene matches: 3.

The chain's CDR3 is CASSPRTGFRNSPLHF. The DNA for the CDR3 is TGTGCCAGCAGCCCACGGACAGGGTTTAGGAATTCACCCCTCCACTTT. V is TRBV11-2 and J is TRBJ1-6, with 8 bases aligning to TRBD1. J was trimmed by 7 bases and V by 5 bases; bases with no gene match: 10. This CDR3 is built from 16 residues. Germline loops: CDR1 SGHAT, CDR2 FQNNGV.

This rearrangement joins TRBV14 to TRBJ2-7; D may be TRBD2 (5 bases). From germline, CDR1 is SGHDN and CDR2 FVKESK. V gave up 0 bases and J gave up 2 bases, with 14 bases separating them. This CDR3 is 16 amino acids long. The CDR3 bases are TGTGCCAGCAGCCAAGATTGGGCTAGCCGGGCCTACGAGCAGTACTTC. Amino acid sequence: CASSQDWASRAYEQYF.

The chain joins TRBV7-9 to TRBJ1-1; D perhaps matches TRBD1 (6 bases). The CDR3 sequence is 16 residues long. Germline V gene sequence: CDR1 SEHNR, CDR2 FQNEAQ (reference sequence). V was clipped by 3 bases and J by 5 bases, with 19 bases between them. The CDR3 nucleotides are TGTGCCAGCAGCTTGGGGGCAGCCCGGCAGGTGACTGAAGCTTTCTTT. It is translated as CASSLGAARQVTEAFF.

This clone was observed a single time. The V gene is TRBV5-1, the J gene TRBJ2-7, with D perhaps matching TRBD1 (5 bases). Between the trimmed V and J ends, which lost 5 bases and 2 bases, there was a span of 14 bases. Germline V lookup: CDR1 SGHRS, CDR2 YFSETQ. There are 14 residues in the CDR3. The chain's CDR3 is CASSYDRGTYEQYF. The CDR3 coding sequence is TGCGCCAGCAGTTACGATAGGGGAACCTACGAGCAGTACTTC.

The chain links TRBV7-9 to TRBJ1-2; 7 nucleotides line up with TRBD1. Germline lookup yields CDR1 SEHNR and CDR2 FQNEAQ (reference sequence). The V and J ends lost 5 bases and 0 bases, in that order; junction bases with no gene match: 6. The CDR3 contains 15 residues. Written as DNA, the CDR3 is TGTGCCAGCAGCCTCCAGGGGGGAGCTAACTATGGCTACACCTTC. Translated: CASSLQGGANYGYTF.

Written as DNA, the CDR3 is TGTGCCAGCATCCAGTGGGGGGGGCGGACTGAAGCTTTCTTT. It codes for CASIQWGGRTEAFF. V and J are TRBV2 and TRBJ1-1; a possible D gene is TRBD1 (6 bases). The CDR3 runs to 14 residues. V gave up 7 bases and J gave up 5 bases, with 17 bases separating them. Germline V lookup: CDR1 SNHLY, CDR2 FYNNEI.

V gene TRBV3-1 (or the pseudogene TRBV3-2) combines with J gene TRBJ1-3; D unclear. V lost 4 bases and J lost 9, with 7 bases in between. Germline V lookup: CDR1 LGHDT, CDR2 YNNKEL (reference sequence). This CDR3 has 11 amino acids. CDR3 sequence: CASSLGGTIYF. DNA for the CDR3: TGTGCCAGCAGCCTTGGAGGCACCATATATTTT.

The chain employs TRBV28 and TRBJ1-2; possibly TRBD1 for D (6 bases). Germline CDR1 reads MDHEN; CDR2 reads SYDVKM. The V end was cut by 1 base, the J end by 2 bases, with 17 bases between. The CDR3 contains 17 residues. The CDR3 protein is CASSLSPSTGANYGYTF. CDR3 coding DNA: TGTGCCAGCAGTTTATCCCCCTCGACAGGCGCGAACTATGGCTACACCTTC.

The chain combines TRBV18 with TRBJ1-2, with a weak D call TRBD1 (6 bases). The CDR3 is made up of 15 amino acids. V was trimmed by 3 bases and J by 6 bases, leaving 17 bases between them. Germline V lookup: CDR1 KGHSH, CDR2 LQKENI. The CDR3 DNA is TGTGCCAGCTCACCGGGGACACGGCGGGGGGATGGCTACACCTTC. As protein: CASSPGTRRGDGYTF.

This chain connects TRBV4-2 to TRBJ1-2; 8 nucleotides agree with TRBD1. The CDR3 contains 16 residues. V shed 6 bases, J shed 8 bases, and the junction held 17 bases outside the gene matches. CDR1 is LGHNA and CDR2 is YNFKEQ in the germline V gene. CDR3 sequence reads: CASRAATGAPLEGYTF. The CDR3 coding sequence is TGTGCCAGCAGAGCGGCGACAGGGGCCCCTCTAGAAGGCTACACCTTC.

V is TRBV6-4 and J is TRBJ2-2, with D perhaps matching TRBD2 (6 bases). Trimming removed 9 bases at V and 5 bases at J, with 16 bases between. CDR3 length: 14 amino acids. Per the germline V gene, CDR1 is MRHNA and CDR2 is SNTAGT. The CDR3 loop is CARRGAEKTGELFF. The CDR3 nucleotides are TGTGCCAGGCGGGGCGCGGAGAAGACCGGGGAGCTGTTTTTT.

J is TRBJ1-1 and V is TRBV10-1; maybe TRBD1 (6 bases). V lost 2 bases to trimming and J lost 1 base, with 11 bases between them. The length of the CDR3 is 15 residues. Per germline, CDR1 WNHNN and CDR2 SYGVQD (reference sequence). The CDR3 DNA reads as TGCGCCAGCAGTGAGCACGGGGGGGCGAACACTGAAGCTTTCTTT. Its translation is CASSEHGGANTEAFF.

This clone has only a few counts. CDR3: CASSSQGDQPQHF. The CDR3, as DNA: TGTGCCAGCAGCTCACAGGGGGATCAGCCCCAGCATTTT. The chain combines TRBV11-1 with TRBJ1-5; 8 bases fit TRBD1. V lost 4 bases to trimming and J lost 5 bases; unmatched junction nucleotides: 1. CDR3 length equals 13 residues. In germline, CDR1 is SGHAT, CDR2 FQDESV (reference sequence).

This clone was detected a few times. This sequence joins TRBV27 and TRBJ1-5; 11 bases agree with TRBD1. CDR1 is MNHEY and CDR2 is SMNVEV in the germline V gene (reference sequence). This CDR3 region has 18 residues. The ends lost 1 base at V and 0 bases at J; junction bases unmatched: 5. CDR3 nucleotides: TGTGCCAGCAGTTTATTGTCGGGACAGGGGGGTAGCAATCAGCCCCAGCATTTT. The encoded protein is CASSLLSGQGGSNQPQHF.

The chain uses TRBV30 and TRBJ1-2, with no clear D. This CDR3 has 12 amino acids. Germline-derived CDR1 and CDR2 are GTSNPN and SVGIG (reference sequence). V was pared by 0 bases and J by 4 bases, with 6 bases between. CDR3 residues: CAWSVTSYGYTF. As DNA, the CDR3 is TGTGCCTGGAGTGTAACCAGCTATGGCTACACCTTC.